One and the same sample provided the 19 T cell receptor beta chains below, sequenced in a study of T cells in Graves' hyperthyroidism and ophthalmopathy. TCR beta CDR3 regions were amplified from RNA transcripts. First-round RT-PCR with HTBI primers amplified the TCR CDR3 region. TCRdb passed the multiplex PCR reads through MiXCR, listing each CDR3 protein once. The sample carries 350,000 to 450,000 distinct CDR3 sequences, around 15% recorded once. Sample: blood. The receptors shown here come from a man aged 50-60 years with Graves' ophthalmopathy.

This clonotype was counted only a few times. This rearrangement joins TRBV5-8 to TRBJ2-1, with TRBD2 matching over 8 bases. Per germline, CDR1 SGHTS and CDR2 YDEGEE. Trimming removed 2 bases from V and 3 bases from J; junction bases left unmatched: 4. CDR3 size: 15 residues. CDR3 in amino acids: CASSFPGLDYNEQFF. The CDR3 DNA reads as TGTGCCAGCAGCTTTCCGGGACTAGACTACAATGAGCAGTTCTTC.

The chain has TRBV29-1 and TRBJ1-1, with D possibly matching TRBD1 (6 bases). V lost 7 bases and J 1 base, leaving 10 bases between the germline ends. CDR1 and CDR2 (germline): SQVTM, ANQGSEA. This CDR3 region has 12 residues. The CDR3 sequence: CSGQTGNTEAFF. The CDR3 DNA follows: TGCAGCGGCCAGACAGGGAACACTGAAGCTTTCTTT. Variable domain in full (rest from reference TRBV29-1 and TRBJ1-1): SAVISQKPSRDICQRGTSLTIQCQVDSQVTMMFWYRQQPGQSLTLIATANQGSEATYESGFVIDKFPISRPNLTFSTLTVSNMSPEDSSIYLCSGQTGNTEAFFGQGTRLTVV.

The rearrangement uses TRBV5-1 and TRBJ1-2; D gene uncertain. CDR3 length equals 14 residues. Germline CDR1 and CDR2: SGHRS and YFSETQ. V was pared by 0 bases and J by 2 bases, with 8 bases between. The CDR3 DNA reads TGCGCCAGCAGCTTGGATCTCCGAAACTATGGCTACACCTTC. Encoded protein: CASSLDLRNYGYTF. Supplemented by reference TRBV5-1 and TRBJ1-2, the full variable domain reads KAGVTQTPRYLIKTRGQQVTLSCSPISGHRSVSWYQQTPGQGLQFLFEYFSETQRNKGNFPGRFSGRQFSNSRSEMNVSTLELGDSALYLCASSLDLRNYGYTFGSGTRLTVV.

In its sample, this clonotype was seen many times. The CDR3 loop is CASRILGTGSDEQFF. For the CDR3, the DNA is TGTGCCAGCAGGATCCTTGGGACAGGGAGTGATGAGCAGTTCTTC. The chain has TRBV6-1 and TRBJ2-1; the match to TRBD1 covers 9 bases. The CDR3 runs 15 residues. In germline, CDR1 is MNHNS, CDR2 SASEGT. The V and J ends lost 6 bases and 8 bases, in that order; junction bases with no gene match: 11.

The table lists this clonotype with many counts. The rearrangement uses TRBV7-9 and TRBJ1-1; TRBD1 might be the D (5 bases). This CDR3 has 14 residues. Looked up from germline, CDR1 is SEHNR and CDR2 is FQNEAQ (reference sequence). V lost 8 bases to trimming and J lost 1 base, with 14 bases between them. CDR3 coding DNA: TGTGCCAGCCCCCCGCAGGGTCGGAACACTGAAGCTTTCTTT. Translation: CASPPQGRNTEAFF.

The chain recombines TRBV7-6 with TRBJ2-7; D gene uncertain. Germline CDR1 is SGHVS and CDR2 is FNYEAQ. Trimming stripped 5 bases from V and 6 bases from J, with 20 bases between. This CDR3 is 15 amino acids long. DNA for the CDR3: TGTGCCAGCAGCCCTTATCGTGGGCCCTCTTCCGAGCAGTACTTC. It encodes CASSPYRGPSSEQYF.

The table lists this clonotype with many counts. V and J are TRBV18 and TRBJ2-7; weak D call: TRBD2 (6 bases). This CDR3 has 13 amino acids. V was pared by 4 bases and J by 4 bases, with 11 bases between. Germline V CDR1 and CDR2: KGHSH, LQKENI. The CDR3 region has the DNA TGTGCCAGCTCACTGGAGGGGTTATACGAGCAGTACTTC. Its protein product is CASSLEGLYEQYF.

In its sample, this clonotype was seen many times. This chain joins TRBV20-1 and TRBJ2-7, with 13 nucleotides matching TRBD2. The CDR3 covers 15 residues. Germline trimming cut 4 bases from V and 2 bases from J; bases unmatched to any gene: 5. Germline V gene data show CDR1 as DFQATT and CDR2 as SNEGSKA (reference sequence). The CDR3 is CSAKTGTSGTYEQYF. The CDR3 DNA is TGCAGTGCTAAAACCGGGACTAGCGGGACCTACGAGCAGTACTTC.

This clonotype was detected many times. This chain links TRBV7-2 with TRBJ2-1; TRBD2 agrees at 11 bases. Germline lookup yields CDR1 SGHTA and CDR2 FQGNSA. The J segment lost 0 bases and the V segment lost 4 bases, leaving 11 bases of the junction unmatched. This CDR3 comprises 19 residues. The CDR3 loop reads CASSYDRLAGTTSYNEQFF. The CDR3 bases are TGTGCCAGCAGCTACGACCGACTAGCGGGAACCACCTCCTACAATGAGCAGTTCTTC.

The sample holds a few counts of this clonotype. V usage is TRBV7-9 and J usage is TRBJ2-1; possibly TRBD1 or TRBD2 for D (5 bases each). Germline V gene sequence: CDR1 SEHNR, CDR2 FQNEAQ (reference sequence). V dropped 4 bases and J dropped 2 bases, with 15 bases sitting between them. The CDR3 has 16 residues. This chain's CDR3 is CASSSPTGTTYNEQFF. DNA for the CDR3: TGTGCCAGCAGCTCCCCCACCGGGACCACCTACAATGAGCAGTTCTTC.

This chain connects TRBV5-1 to TRBJ2-7; possible D gene TRBD2, 5 bases. CDR1 is SGHRS and CDR2 is YFSETQ in the germline V gene. Trimming stripped 4 bases from V and 3 bases from J, with 11 bases between. The CDR3 has 13 residues. The CDR3 DNA reads TGCGCCAGCAGCCCCTCGGACTTCTACGAGCAGTACTTC. Translation gives CASSPSDFYEQYF.

This clonotype came up many times. The V and J genes are TRBV29-1 and TRBJ2-3; D ambiguous. Germline loops: CDR1 SQVTM, CDR2 ANQGSEA. The CDR3 extends over 10 amino acids. The germline V and J ends were trimmed by 2 bases and 5 bases, with 2 bases remaining between them. The CDR3 here is CSVEKDTQYF. The CDR3 bases are TGCAGCGTTGAAAAAGATACGCAGTATTTT.

The V call is TRBV28, the J call TRBJ1-2, with D unresolved. The CDR3 loop spans 12 amino acids. V was trimmed by 6 bases and J by 3 bases, leaving 8 bases between them. Germline V gene data show CDR1 as MDHEN and CDR2 as SYDVKM. The CDR3 DNA is TGTGCCAGCAGCCGTAGACACTATGGCTACACCTTC. Its translation is CASSRRHYGYTF.

This clonotype was observed many times. The chain couples TRBV5-8 to TRBJ1-6, with a possible D match to TRBD1 (5 bases). Trimming stripped 9 bases from V and 8 bases from J, with 18 bases between. The CDR3 length is 14 residues. Germline-derived CDR1 and CDR2 are SGHTS and YDEGEE. CDR3 sequence (DNA): TGTGCCATCGATTCCGGGACGGGCTATTCACCCCTCCACTTT. Translated: CAIDSGTGYSPLHF.

The sample holds a few counts of this clonotype. The J gene is TRBJ1-5, the V gene TRBV6-1; no firm D call. The V gene lost 7 bases and the J gene lost 0 bases, with 16 bases spanning the gap. CDR1 and CDR2 (germline): MNHNS, SASEGT. The CDR3 covers 16 residues. The CDR3 sequence is CASTLGRGYSNQPQHF. The CDR3, as DNA: TGTGCCAGCACTCTCGGTCGCGGGTATAGCAATCAGCCCCAGCATTTT.

In its sample, this clonotype was seen many times. The chain uses TRBV2 and TRBJ2-7, with D possibly being TRBD2 (5 bases). The CDR3 has 11 residues. Germline V gene sequence: CDR1 SNHLY, CDR2 FYNNEI. Trimming cost V 6 bases and J 7 bases, with 10 bases left between them. CDR3 region: CASSGVHEQYF. The CDR3 coding sequence is TGTGCCAGCAGCGGGGTTCATGAGCAGTACTTC.

On this clonotype itself: Germline is not matched at one junction end, which may reflect a read error. The chain has TRBV27 and TRBJ1-1, with 8 bases lining up with TRBD1. The CDR3 is 14 residues long. Germline assignment: CDR1 MNHEY and CDR2 SMNVEV (reference sequence). CDR3 DNA: TGTGCCAGCAATATCAGGGGGCGAGGCACTGAAGCTTCCTTT. As protein: CASNIRGRGTEASF.

The sample holds a few counts of this clonotype. CDR3 in amino acids: CSVSYNAAEAFF. The CDR3 region has the DNA TGCAGCGTTTCCTATAATGCGGCTGAAGCTTTCTTT. The rearrangement joins TRBV29-1 to TRBJ1-1; D not certain. Germline-derived CDR1 and CDR2 are SQVTM and ANQGSEA. This CDR3 has 12 amino acids. V was pared by 5 bases and J by 6 bases, with 13 bases between.

This clonotype was seen many times. V is TRBV4-1 and J is TRBJ1-4; D is unresolved. Looked up from germline, CDR1 is MGHRA and CDR2 is YSYEKL. The CDR3 sequence is 15 residues long. V lost 0 bases and J lost 7, with 12 bases in between. The CDR3 coding sequence is TGCGCCAGCAGCCAAGATCCCCCCGCTAGTGAAAAACTGTTTTTT. Protein: CASSQDPPASEKLFF.